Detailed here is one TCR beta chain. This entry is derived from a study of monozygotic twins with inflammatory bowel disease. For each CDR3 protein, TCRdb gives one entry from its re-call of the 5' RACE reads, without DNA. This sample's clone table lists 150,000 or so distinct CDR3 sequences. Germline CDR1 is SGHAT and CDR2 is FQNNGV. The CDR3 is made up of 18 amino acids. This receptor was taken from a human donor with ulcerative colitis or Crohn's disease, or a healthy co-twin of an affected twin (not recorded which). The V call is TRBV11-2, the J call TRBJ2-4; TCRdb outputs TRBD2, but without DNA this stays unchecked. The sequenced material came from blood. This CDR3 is CASSLDWGRGLAKNIQYF.